The sequence of this T cell receptor (beta chain) was determined in a study of T cell responses to AZD1222 COVID-19 vaccine. Study-wide context: The study pooled second doses at about 4 or about 12 weeks.

TCRdb's copy holds only in-frame clones and misses some; the assay was immunoSEQ multiplex PCR. This table holds some 110,000 clones, around 90% found once. The CDR3 has 11 residues. V was shortened by 5 bases and J by 2 bases, with 4 bases between the two germline ends. From germline, CDR1 is SGHTA and CDR2 FQGNSA. On this clone itself: Its target is unknown.

Study conclusions and caveats: Just a handful of people given AZD1222 tested seropositive at baseline.

J is TRBJ2-7 and V is TRBV7-2; D is uncertain. The receptor was isolated from an adult in good health. The source was peripheral blood, collected on day 0 of AZD1222 vaccination. As DNA, the CDR3 is TGTGCCAGCAGCCTAACCTACGAGCAGTACTTC. Amino acids: CASSLTYEQYF.